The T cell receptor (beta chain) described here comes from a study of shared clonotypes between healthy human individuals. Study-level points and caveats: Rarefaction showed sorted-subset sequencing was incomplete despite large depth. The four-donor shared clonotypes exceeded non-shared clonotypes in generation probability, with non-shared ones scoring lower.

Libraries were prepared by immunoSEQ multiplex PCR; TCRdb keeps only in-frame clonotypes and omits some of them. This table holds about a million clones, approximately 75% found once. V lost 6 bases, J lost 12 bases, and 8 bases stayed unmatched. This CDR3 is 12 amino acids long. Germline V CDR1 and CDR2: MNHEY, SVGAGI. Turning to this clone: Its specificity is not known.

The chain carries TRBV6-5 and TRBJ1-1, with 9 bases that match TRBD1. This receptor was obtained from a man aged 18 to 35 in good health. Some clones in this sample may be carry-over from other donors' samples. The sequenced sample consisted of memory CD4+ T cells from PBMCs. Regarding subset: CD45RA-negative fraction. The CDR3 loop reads CASRPDRGNTFF. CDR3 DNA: TGTGCCAGCAGACCCGACAGGGGGAATACTTTCTTT.